The 31 T cell receptor beta chains given below trace back to one sample, sequenced in a study of cytomegalovirus exposure and HLA in healthy donors. The PCR had 60 Vbeta and 13 Jbeta primers. The assay was immunoSEQ multiplex PCR, and TCRdb's table has in-frame clones only and misses some. The repertoire holds roughly 70,000 clones, with roughly 74% as singletons. The sequenced material came from PBMCs. Source of these receptors: a human donor in good health.

The CDR3 DNA is TGTGCCAGCTCGCTTAACTCACAGGGAGGGAGCACTGAAGCTTTCTTT. Translation: CASSLNSQGGSTEAFF. The chain employs TRBV18 and TRBJ1-1, with D perhaps matching TRBD1 (6 bases). CDR1 KGHSH and CDR2 LQKENI come from the germline V gene. The ends were cut back, 6 bases at V and 4 bases at J, with 21 bases in the middle. The CDR3 is 16 residues long. Supplemented by reference TRBV18 and TRBJ1-1, the full variable domain reads NAGVMQNPRHLVRRRGQEARLRCSPMKGHSHVYWYRQLPEEGLKFMVYLQKENIIDESGMPKERFSAEFPKEGPSILRIQQVVRGDSAAYFCASSLNSQGGSTEAFFGQGTRLTVV.

The V and J genes are TRBV7-3 and TRBJ2-1; unclear D gene. The CDR3 is 14 amino acids. Trimming removed 4 bases at V and 2 bases at J, with 9 bases between. The germline V gene encodes CDR1 SGHTA and CDR2 FQGTGA. CDR3 residues: CASSYGPAYNEQFF. CDR3 bases: TGTGCCAGCAGCTATGGGCCCGCCTACAATGAGCAGTTCTTC.

The rearrangement joins TRBV20-1 to TRBJ1-2, with a weak D call TRBD1 (5 bases). The V end lost 2 bases, the J end lost 9 bases, and 10 bases lay between the germline ends. The CDR3 consists of 11 residues. Germline V gene lookup returns CDR1 DFQATT and CDR2 SNEGSKA (reference sequence). CDR3 region: CSARSGNRYTF. The CDR3 DNA is TGCAGTGCTAGATCAGGGAACCGCTACACCTTC.

This clone turned up a few times. The CDR3 coding sequence is TGCGCCAGCAGAATCGGTAGCGGGAGCTACGAGCAGTACTTC. This translates into CASRIGSGSYEQYF. V is TRBV5-1 and J is TRBJ2-7; 9 nucleotides match TRBD2. Germline CDR1 is SGHRS and CDR2 is YFSETQ. After removal of 5 bases from V and 3 bases from J, the junction contained 6 bases not matched to a gene. The CDR3 is made up of 14 amino acids. Drawing the rest from reference TRBV5-1 and TRBJ2-7, the complete variable domain is KAGVTQTPRYLIKTRGQQVTLSCSPISGHRSVSWYQQTPGQGLQFLFEYFSETQRNKGNFPGRFSGRQFSNSRSEMNVSTLELGDSALYLCASRIGSGSYEQYFGPGTRLTVT.

The chain links TRBV25-1 to TRBJ2-6; D unresolved. Germline V CDR1 and CDR2: MGHDK, SYGVNS. CDR3 length: 15 residues. Trimming removed 4 bases from V and 0 bases from J, with 7 bases in between. CDR3 DNA: TGTGCCAGCAGTGGTTACATCTCTGGGGCCAACGTCCTGACTTTC. Protein: CASSGYISGANVLTF.

This clone was recorded once. The same CDR3 also results from other DNA sequences found in this sample. The genes are TRBV9 and TRBJ2-7, with TRBD1 matching 7 bases. This CDR3 spans 14 amino acids. J lost 1 base, V lost 2 bases, and 3 bases had no gene match. Per germline, CDR1 SGDLS and CDR2 YYNGEE. CDR3 DNA sequence: TGTGCCAGCAGCGTGGGACAGAGTTCCTACGAGCAGTACTTC. Its protein is CASSVGQSSYEQYF.

The chain links TRBV2 to TRBJ2-7, with 14 bases fitting TRBD2. Germline V lookup: CDR1 SNHLY, CDR2 FYNNEI. The CDR3 loop spans 18 amino acids. V dropped 5 bases and J dropped 3; count of bases not matched to a gene: 12. The CDR3 reads CASSFSGTSGSSFYEQYF. CDR3 in DNA: TGTGCCAGCAGTTTCTCCGGGACTAGCGGGAGTTCTTTCTACGAGCAGTACTTC.

The rearrangement uses TRBV27 and TRBJ2-7; D remains unclear. This CDR3 comprises 14 residues. V lost 3 bases, J lost 0 bases, and 9 bases lay in between. Germline V gene lookup returns CDR1 MNHEY and CDR2 SMNVEV (reference sequence). The CDR3 nucleotides read TGTGCCAGCAGTTTCAGGCCCGACTCCTACGAGCAGTACTTC. Amino acid sequence: CASSFRPDSYEQYF.

The chain carries TRBV30 and TRBJ1-1; 8 nucleotides align to TRBD1. From germline, CDR1 is GTSNPN and CDR2 SVGIG (reference sequence). Germline trimming cut 3 bases from V and 5 bases from J; bases unmatched to any gene: 5. The length of the CDR3 is 13 residues. CDR3: CAWRSTGVTEAFF. The CDR3 DNA sequence: TGTGCCTGGAGGTCGACAGGGGTAACTGAAGCTTTCTTT.

This clone was observed a single time. The V and J genes are TRBV5-1 and TRBJ2-1, with D tentatively TRBD2 (6 bases). CDR1 and CDR2 from the germline V gene are SGHRS and YFSETQ. V dropped 0 bases and J dropped 7 bases, with 14 bases sitting between them. The CDR3 spans 15 residues. The CDR3 spells CASSLASWAGNEQFF. The CDR3 region has the DNA TGCGCCAGCAGCTTGGCATCTTGGGCGGGGAATGAGCAGTTCTTC. The whole variable domain, remainder taken from reference TRBV5-1 and TRBJ2-1, is KAGVTQTPRYLIKTRGQQVTLSCSPISGHRSVSWYQQTPGQGLQFLFEYFSETQRNKGNFPGRFSGRQFSNSRSEMNVSTLELGDSALYLCASSLASWAGNEQFFGPGTRLTVL.

The chain links TRBV5-8 to TRBJ2-3, with 7 bases matching TRBD2. The CDR3 runs to 15 residues. Germline-derived CDR1 and CDR2 are SGHTS and YDEGEE. With V trimmed by 0 bases and J by 3 bases, 4 bases remained unmatched. The DNA for the CDR3 is TGTGCCAGCAGCTTGGCCGGGAGGACGACAGATACGCAGTATTTT. Residues: CASSLAGRTTDTQYF.

On this clone itself: The junction departs from germline at one end; a sequencing error may be responsible. V gene TRBV7-9 combines with J gene TRBJ2-7, with D hard to call. Germline V lookup: CDR1 SEHNR, CDR2 FQNEAQ (reference sequence). The CDR3 has 12 residues. The CDR3 sequence: CSSSLQYYEQYF. DNA of the CDR3: TGTTCCAGCAGCTTGCAGTACTACGAGCAGTACTTC.

The chain uses TRBV5-6 and TRBJ2-7, with D possibly matching TRBD1 (6 bases). The CDR3 is 17 residues long. V lost 0 bases and J lost 0, with 16 bases in between. Germline assignment: CDR1 SGHDT and CDR2 YYEEEE. The CDR3 DNA reads as TGTGCCAGCAGCTTGGCCCAGGGGATCCGGGGCTCCTACGAGCAGTACTTC. The encoded protein is CASSLAQGIRGSYEQYF.

Of note for this clone: In the same sample, other DNA sequences code for this CDR3. The gene calls are TRBV30 and TRBJ1-1; weak D call: TRBD1 (6 bases). This CDR3 is built from 13 residues. The germline V gene encodes CDR1 GTSNPN and CDR2 SVGIG (reference sequence). Trimming took off 3 bases at V and 5 bases at J, with 13 bases between the two ends. The CDR3 protein is CAWSRTEGTEAFF. As DNA, the CDR3 is TGTGCCTGGAGCCGGACAGAAGGGACTGAAGCTTTCTTT.

As for this clone: Distinct nucleotide sequences in the sample also encode this CDR3. V is TRBV2 and J is TRBJ1-5; 7 bases are a match to TRBD1. V lost 6 bases and J lost 1; bases outside the gene matches: 0. CDR3 length: 13 amino acids. Looked up from germline, CDR1 is SNHLY and CDR2 is FYNNEI. The CDR3 sequence is CASRGQSNQPQHF. Here the CDR3 DNA reads TGTGCCAGCAGGGGACAGAGCAATCAGCCCCAGCATTTT.

V usage is TRBV5-1 and J usage is TRBJ2-3; 9 nucleotides match TRBD1. The V segment lost 0 bases and the J segment 6 bases; nucleotides outside the gene matches: 5. This CDR3 region has 15 residues. Germline-derived CDR1 and CDR2 are SGHRS and YFSETQ. CDR3 sequence reads: CASSLETGGHDTQYF. CDR3 nucleotide sequence: TGCGCCAGCAGCTTGGAGACAGGGGGACATGATACGCAGTATTTT.

Only one count was recorded for this clone. This chain uses TRBV6-6 with TRBJ1-5; 9 nucleotides match TRBD1. V lost 6 bases and J lost 6; bases outside the gene matches: 9. This CDR3 has 15 residues. Germline V gene data show CDR1 as MNHNY and CDR2 as SVGAGI (reference sequence). CDR3 bases: TGTGCCAGCAGCTCTGGGGACAGGGAGAGTCAGCCCCAGCATTTT. Translation gives CASSSGDRESQPQHF.

The V call is TRBV7-3, the J call TRBJ2-5; maybe TRBD2 (6 bases). Trimming stripped 2 bases from V and 7 bases from J, with 17 bases between. The CDR3 runs 15 residues. Germline-derived CDR1 and CDR2 are SGHTA and FQGTGA. The CDR3 spells CASSLGTHGTGTQYF. The CDR3 coding sequence is TGTGCCAGCAGCTTAGGAACCCACGGGACTGGGACCCAGTACTTC.

The J gene is TRBJ2-4, the V gene TRBV9; the D gene is possibly TRBD1 (6 bases). V was clipped by 3 bases and J by 2 bases, with 12 bases between them. Germline-derived CDR1 and CDR2 are SGDLS and YYNGEE. The CDR3 is 15 residues long. This CDR3 is CASSEQGITKNIQYF. The CDR3 DNA follows: TGTGCCAGCAGCGAACAGGGAATTACCAAAAACATTCAGTACTTC.

The chain employs TRBV5-4 and TRBJ1-1; tentative D call: TRBD1 (6 bases). The CDR3 runs to 13 residues. CDR1 is SGHNT, CDR2 YYREEE, per germline (reference sequence). V lost 3 bases to trimming and J lost 1 base, with 7 bases between them. Written as DNA, the CDR3 is TGTGCCAGCAGCTCACAGGGGAACACTGAAGCTTTCTTT. It yields the protein CASSSQGNTEAFF.

This rearrangement joins TRBV19 to TRBJ2-5; D might be TRBD2 (5 bases). Germline V gene sequence: CDR1 LNHDA, CDR2 SQIVND (reference sequence). The CDR3 covers 13 residues. Between the trimmed V and J ends, which lost 7 bases and 1 base, there was a span of 10 bases. For the CDR3, the DNA is TGTGCCAGTACCCCCCGGGGCCAAGAGACCCAGTACTTC. Translated, it gives CASTPRGQETQYF. Complete variable domain (other parts from reference TRBV19 and TRBJ2-5): DGGITQSPKYLFRKEGQNVTLSCEQNLNHDAMYWYRQDPGQGLRLIYYSQIVNDFQKGDIAEGYSVSREKKESFPLTVTSAQKNPTAFYLCASTPRGQETQYFGPGTRLLVL.

In its sample, this clone was seen a few times. Its ends do not fully match the called genes, so a read error is possible. The chain combines TRBV7-9 with TRBJ1-2; 10 positions agree with TRBD1. Germline V gene sequence: CDR1 SEHNR, CDR2 FQNEAQ (reference sequence). This CDR3 has 16 residues. Written as DNA, the CDR3 is TGTTCCAGCACCACGCCCGGGACAGGGGCTAAGGAGGGCTACACCTTC. Translated, it gives CSSTTPGTGAKEGYTF.

The chain joins TRBV9 to TRBJ2-7; perhaps TRBD2 as D (5 bases). CDR1 and CDR2 from the germline V gene are SGDLS and YYNGEE. The CDR3 totals 16 residues. V lost 1 base and J 8 bases, leaving 22 bases between the germline ends. The CDR3 DNA follows: TGTGCCAGCAGCGTATCTGGCCGCGGGCTTCCGTACAAGCAGTACTTC. This encodes CASSVSGRGLPYKQYF.

This chain joins TRBV27 and TRBJ2-1, with a possible D match to TRBD2 (6 bases). V was shortened by 8 bases and J by 3 bases, with 14 bases between the two germline ends. Germline CDR1 reads MNHEY; CDR2 reads SMNVEV (reference sequence). The CDR3 runs to 14 residues. CDR3 loop: CASSRTGVYNEQFF. In DNA, the CDR3 is TGTGCCAGCTCCCGAACGGGGGTCTACAATGAGCAGTTCTTC.

This chain uses TRBV9 with TRBJ1-1, with D tentatively TRBD1 (6 bases). The CDR3 sequence is 14 residues long. V gave up 4 bases and J gave up 7 bases, with 17 bases separating them. CDR1 is SGDLS and CDR2 is YYNGEE in the germline V gene. The CDR3 sequence: CASSSTVGGGEAFF. For the CDR3, the DNA is TGTGCCAGCAGCTCGACGGTAGGGGGGGGTGAAGCTTTCTTT.

The CDR3 bases are TGTGCCTGGAGGAGGACAGGGGGACAAGAGACCCAGTACTTC. As protein: CAWRRTGGQETQYF. This chain connects TRBV30 to TRBJ2-5; 10 bases map to TRBD1. CDR1 GTSNPN and CDR2 SVGIG come from the germline V gene (reference sequence). V gave up 3 bases and J gave up 2 bases; unmatched junction bases: 3. The CDR3 runs 14 residues.

The chain recombines TRBV29-1 with TRBJ2-5; 8 bases are shared with TRBD1. Germline V CDR1 and CDR2: SQVTM, ANQGSEA. V shed 8 bases, J shed 5 bases, and the junction held 13 bases outside the gene matches. CDR3 length: 14 residues. CDR3 coding DNA: TGCAGCAGTGGTCGGCAGGGGGCTCGGGAGACCCAGTACTTC. Amino acid sequence: CSSGRQGARETQYF.

This clone was counted once. The V and J genes are TRBV28 and TRBJ2-3; 8 nucleotides agree with TRBD2. Germline V gives CDR1 MDHEN, CDR2 SYDVKM. This CDR3 has 14 amino acids. The ends lost 7 bases at V and 9 bases at J; junction bases unmatched: 12. The CDR3 sequence is CASIEGGRSKTQYF. Written as DNA, the CDR3 is TGTGCCAGCATCGAGGGCGGGAGGTCAAAGACGCAGTATTTT.

The J gene is TRBJ2-1, the V gene TRBV28; 9 nucleotides align to TRBD2. The germline V gene has CDR1 MDHEN and CDR2 SYDVKM. CDR3 length equals 15 residues. V lost 6 bases and J lost 6; bases outside the gene matches: 9. The CDR3 loop is CASSLIAGASNEQFF. Here the CDR3 DNA reads TGTGCCAGCAGCCTCATAGCGGGAGCGAGCAATGAGCAGTTCTTC.

The table lists this clone with a count of one. V usage is TRBV19 and J usage is TRBJ1-3; perhaps TRBD1 as D (6 bases). Germline V CDR1 and CDR2: LNHDA, SQIVND (reference sequence). The CDR3 is made up of 14 amino acids. V lost 8 bases and J lost 2, with 13 bases in between. The CDR3 reads CASWKGGAGNTIYF. CDR3 bases: TGTGCCAGTTGGAAAGGGGGAGCTGGAAACACCATATATTTT.

This clone was found once. The CDR3 sequence is CATLGGYNEQFF. CDR3 nucleotide sequence: TGTGCCACCCTTGGCGGCTACAATGAGCAGTTCTTC. The J gene is TRBJ2-1, the V gene TRBV6-5; D unclear. This CDR3 has 12 residues. Germline V gene sequence: CDR1 MNHEY, CDR2 SVGAGI. The V and J ends lost 10 bases and 3 bases respectively, with 10 bases between them.